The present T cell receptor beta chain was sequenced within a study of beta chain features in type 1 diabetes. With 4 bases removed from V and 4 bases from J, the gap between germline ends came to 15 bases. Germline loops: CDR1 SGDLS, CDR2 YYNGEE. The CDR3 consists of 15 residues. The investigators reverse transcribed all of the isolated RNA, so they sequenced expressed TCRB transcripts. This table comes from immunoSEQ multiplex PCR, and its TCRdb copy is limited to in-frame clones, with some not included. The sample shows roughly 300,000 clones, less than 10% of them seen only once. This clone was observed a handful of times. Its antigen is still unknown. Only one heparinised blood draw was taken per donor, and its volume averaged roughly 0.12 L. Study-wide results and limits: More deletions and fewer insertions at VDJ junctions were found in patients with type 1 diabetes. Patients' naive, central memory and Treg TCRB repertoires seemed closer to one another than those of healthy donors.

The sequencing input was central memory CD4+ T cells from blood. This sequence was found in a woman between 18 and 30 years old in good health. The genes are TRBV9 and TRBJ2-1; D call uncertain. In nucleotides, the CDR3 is TGTGCCAGCAGCCCCCAACCGGGCGGATACAATGAGCAGTTCTTC. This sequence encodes CASSPQPGGYNEQFF.